Listed below are T cell receptor beta chains from one sample, sequenced in a study of T cell repertoires in cytomegalovirus infection. TCRdb recomputed calls from the reads with MiXCR, one row per CDR3 protein. The table shows some 300,000 distinct CDR3 sequences, with about 9.1% occurring only once. Sequencing used PBMCs. All receptors come from a human donor in good health (CMV status not recorded). Some clones in this sample may be carry-over from other donors' samples. The CDR3 runs from the conserved cysteine through the conserved F or W. The D gene is left open where the match is weak. Size tells how often a clone was seen (once, few, many) or the class of an expanded clone, and some rows leave it out.

v_gene: TRBV5-6
d_gene: TRBD1
abundance: NA
j_gene: TRBJ2-5
CDR3aa: CASSWGQEEETQYF
CDR3nt: TGTGCCAGCAGCTGGGGACAGGAGGAAGAGACCCAGTACTTC

v_gene: TRBV5-4
d_gene: TRBD2
abundance: many
j_gene: TRBJ2-3
CDR3aa: CASRTRGGNSDTQYF
CDR3nt: TGTGCCAGCAGGACCCGGGGGGGCAACTCAGATACGCAGTATTTT

v_gene: TRBV6-2/TRBV6-3
d_gene: TRBD1
abundance: NA
j_gene: TRBJ1-5
CDR3aa: CASSWTGNQPQHF
CDR3nt: TGTGCCAGCAGTTGGACAGGGAATCAGCCCCAGCATTTT

v_gene: TRBV3-1
d_gene: NA
abundance: NA
j_gene: TRBJ1-2
CDR3aa: CASSQIGVNYGYTF
CDR3nt: TGTGCCAGCAGCCAAATCGGGGTAAACTATGGCTACACCTTC

v_gene: TRBV12-3/TRBV12-4
d_gene: NA
abundance: many
j_gene: TRBJ2-3
CDR3aa: CASSQGYSTDTQYF
CDR3nt: TGTGCCAGCAGTCAGGGCTACAGCACAGATACGCAGTATTTT

v_gene: TRBV7-6
d_gene: NA
abundance: many
j_gene: TRBJ1-1
CDR3aa: CASSLRDKGLNTEAFF
CDR3nt: TGTGCCAGCAGCTTAAGGGACAAGGGATTGAACACTGAAGCTTTCTTT

v_gene: TRBV20-1
d_gene: NA
abundance: NA
j_gene: TRBJ2-5
CDR3aa: CSARDEYSGGNWDQYF
CDR3nt: TGCAGTGCTAGAGATGAGTATAGCGGCGGGAATTGGGACCAGTACTTC

v_gene: TRBV20-1
d_gene: NA
abundance: NA
j_gene: TRBJ1-3
CDR3aa: CCARRLGGSAGNTIYF
CDR3nt: TGCTGTGCTCGCCGTCTCGGGGGTTCAGCTGGAAACACCATATATTTT

v_gene: TRBV18
d_gene: NA
abundance: NA
j_gene: TRBJ1-2
CDR3aa: CASSSQGRFDNGYTF
CDR3nt: TGTGCCAGCTCATCACAGGGACGCTTTGATAATGGCTACACCTTC

v_gene: TRBV20-1
d_gene: TRBD1
abundance: NA
j_gene: TRBJ1-2
CDR3aa: CSAPDRGYGYTF
CDR3nt: TGCAGTGCCCCGGACAGGGGATATGGCTACACCTTC

v_gene: TRBV7-2
d_gene: NA
abundance: many
j_gene: TRBJ1-6
CDR3aa: CASSFRESSYNSPLHF
CDR3nt: TGTGCCAGCAGCTTTAGGGAGAGCTCCTATAATTCACCCCTCCACTTT

v_gene: TRBV6-1
d_gene: NA
abundance: many
j_gene: TRBJ1-6
CDR3aa: CASKGLQVDNSPLHF
CDR3nt: TGTGCCAGCAAGGGTCTGCAGGTCGACAATTCACCCCTCCACTTT

v_gene: TRBV20-1
d_gene: NA
abundance: NA
j_gene: TRBJ2-7
CDR3aa: CSAREAQRDYEQYF
CDR3nt: TGCAGTGCTAGAGAAGCTCAGAGAGACTACGAGCAGTACTTC

v_gene: TRBV5-1
d_gene: TRBD1
abundance: many
j_gene: TRBJ1-1
CDR3aa: CASSIDRVGTEAFF
CDR3nt: TGCGCCAGCAGCATTGACAGGGTGGGGACTGAAGCTTTCTTT

v_gene: TRBV20-1
d_gene: TRBD2
abundance: many
j_gene: TRBJ2-2
CDR3aa: CSARTSGDTGELFF
CDR3nt: TGCAGTGCCCGGACTAGCGGAGACACCGGGGAGCTGTTTTTT